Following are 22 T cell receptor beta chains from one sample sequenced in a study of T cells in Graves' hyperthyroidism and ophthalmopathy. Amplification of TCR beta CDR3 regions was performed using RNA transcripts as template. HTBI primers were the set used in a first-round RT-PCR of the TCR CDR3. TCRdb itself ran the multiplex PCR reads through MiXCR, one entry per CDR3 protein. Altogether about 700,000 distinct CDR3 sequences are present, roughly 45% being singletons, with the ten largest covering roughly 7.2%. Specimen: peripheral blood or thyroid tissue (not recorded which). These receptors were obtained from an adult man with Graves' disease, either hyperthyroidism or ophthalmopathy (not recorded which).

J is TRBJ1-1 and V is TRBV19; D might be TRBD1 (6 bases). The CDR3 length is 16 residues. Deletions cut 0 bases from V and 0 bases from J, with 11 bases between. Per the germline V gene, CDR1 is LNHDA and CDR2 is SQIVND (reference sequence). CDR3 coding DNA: TGTGCCAGTAGTATAGACGGGGGCAGGCTGAACACTGAAGCTTTCTTT. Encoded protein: CASSIDGGRLNTEAFF. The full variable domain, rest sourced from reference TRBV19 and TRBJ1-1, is DGGITQSPKYLFRKEGQNVTLSCEQNLNHDAMYWYRQDPGQGLRLIYYSQIVNDFQKGDIAEGYSVSREKKESFPLTVTSAQKNPTAFYLCASSIDGGRLNTEAFFGQGTRLTVV.

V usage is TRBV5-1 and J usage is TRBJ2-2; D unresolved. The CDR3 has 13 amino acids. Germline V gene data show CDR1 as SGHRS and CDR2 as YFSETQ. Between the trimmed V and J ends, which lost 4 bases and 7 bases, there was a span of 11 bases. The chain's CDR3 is CASSVTPSGELFF. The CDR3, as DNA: TGCGCCAGCAGCGTGACCCCTAGCGGGGAGCTGTTTTTT.

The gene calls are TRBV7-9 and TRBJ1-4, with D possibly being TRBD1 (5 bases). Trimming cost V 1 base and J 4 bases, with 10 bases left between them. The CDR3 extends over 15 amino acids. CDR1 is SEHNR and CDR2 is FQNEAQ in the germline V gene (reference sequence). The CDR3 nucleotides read TGTGCCAGCAGCTTAGTGAAGGGGTTTAATGAAAAACTGTTTTTT. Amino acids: CASSLVKGFNEKLFF.

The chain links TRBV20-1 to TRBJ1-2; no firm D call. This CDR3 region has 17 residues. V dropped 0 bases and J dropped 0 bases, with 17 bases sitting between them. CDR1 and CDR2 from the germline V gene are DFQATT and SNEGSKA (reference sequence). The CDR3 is CSARDQEGLVTNYGYTF. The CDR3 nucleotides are TGCAGTGCTAGAGATCAGGAAGGTTTGGTAACTAACTATGGCTACACCTTC.

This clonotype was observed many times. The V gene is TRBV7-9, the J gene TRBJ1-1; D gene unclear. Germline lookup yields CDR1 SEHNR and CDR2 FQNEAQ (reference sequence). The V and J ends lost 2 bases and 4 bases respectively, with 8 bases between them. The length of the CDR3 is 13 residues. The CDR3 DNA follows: TGTGCCAGCAGCTTAATACATGGCACTGAAGCTTTCTTT. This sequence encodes CASSLIHGTEAFF. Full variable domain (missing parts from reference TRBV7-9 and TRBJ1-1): DTGVSQNPRHKITKRGQNVTFRCDPISEHNRLYWYRQTLGQGPEFLTYFQNEAQLEKSRLLSDRFSAERPKGSFSTLEIQRTEQGDSAMYLCASSLIHGTEAFFGQGTRLTVV.

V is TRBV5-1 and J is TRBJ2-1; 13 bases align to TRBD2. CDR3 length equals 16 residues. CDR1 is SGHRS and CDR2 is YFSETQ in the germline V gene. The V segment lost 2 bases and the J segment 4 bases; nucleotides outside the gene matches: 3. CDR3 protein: CASSFGLAGEYNEQFF. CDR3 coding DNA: TGCGCCAGCAGCTTCGGACTAGCGGGGGAATACAATGAGCAGTTCTTC.

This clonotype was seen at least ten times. The CDR3 region is CASSLGTGGSYEQYF. The CDR3 DNA sequence: TGCGCCAGCAGCTTGGGTACAGGGGGCTCCTACGAGCAGTACTTC. The chain recombines TRBV5-1 with TRBJ2-7; 8 bases match TRBD1. The V and J ends lost 0 bases and 0 bases, in that order; junction bases with no gene match: 2. Germline-derived CDR1 and CDR2 are SGHRS and YFSETQ. The CDR3 length is 15 residues.

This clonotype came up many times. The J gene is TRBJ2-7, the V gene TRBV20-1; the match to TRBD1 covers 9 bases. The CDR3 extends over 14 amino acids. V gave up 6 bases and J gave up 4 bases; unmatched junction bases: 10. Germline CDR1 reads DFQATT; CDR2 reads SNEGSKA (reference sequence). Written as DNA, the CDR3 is TGCAGTGCCCCCGCGGGACAGGGTTCTTACGAGCAGTACTTC. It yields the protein CSAPAGQGSYEQYF.

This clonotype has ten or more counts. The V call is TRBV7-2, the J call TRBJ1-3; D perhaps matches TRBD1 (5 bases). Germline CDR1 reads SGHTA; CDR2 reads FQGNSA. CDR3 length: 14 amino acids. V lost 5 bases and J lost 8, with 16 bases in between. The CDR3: CASSAGLGRDTIYF. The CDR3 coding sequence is TGTGCCAGCAGCGCAGGGTTGGGTAGGGACACCATATATTTT.

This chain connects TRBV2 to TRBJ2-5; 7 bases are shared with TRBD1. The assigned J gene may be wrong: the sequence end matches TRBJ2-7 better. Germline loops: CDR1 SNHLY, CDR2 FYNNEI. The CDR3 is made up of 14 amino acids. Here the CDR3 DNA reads TGTGCCAGCTCCTCGGCGACAGGGACCTACGAGCAGTACTTC. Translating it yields CASSSATGTYEQYF.

CDR3 protein: CASSLGKFSGASPLHF. The CDR3 nucleotides read TGTGCCAGCAGCTTGGGGAAATTTTCAGGGGCTTCACCCCTCCACTTT. The chain uses TRBV7-2 and TRBJ1-6; D is possibly TRBD1 (6 bases). The CDR3 has 16 residues. V was cut by 3 bases and J by 9 bases, with 18 bases left in between. Germline loops: CDR1 SGHTA, CDR2 FQGNSA.

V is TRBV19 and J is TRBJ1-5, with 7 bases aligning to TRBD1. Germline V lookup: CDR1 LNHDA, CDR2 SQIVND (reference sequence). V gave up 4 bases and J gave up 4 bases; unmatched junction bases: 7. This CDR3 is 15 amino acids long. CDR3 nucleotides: TGTGCCAGTAGTAAACGACAGGGCCAAAATCAGCCCCAGCATTTT. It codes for CASSKRQGQNQPQHF. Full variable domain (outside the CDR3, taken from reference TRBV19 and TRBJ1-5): DGGITQSPKYLFRKEGQNVTLSCEQNLNHDAMYWYRQDPGQGLRLIYYSQIVNDFQKGDIAEGYSVSREKKESFPLTVTSAQKNPTAFYLCASSKRQGQNQPQHFGDGTRLSIL.

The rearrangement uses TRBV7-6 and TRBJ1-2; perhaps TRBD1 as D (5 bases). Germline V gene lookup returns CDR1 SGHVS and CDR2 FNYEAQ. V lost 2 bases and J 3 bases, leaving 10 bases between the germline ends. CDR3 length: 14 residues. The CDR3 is CASSLNPGYYGYTF. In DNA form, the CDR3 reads TGTGCCAGCAGCTTAAATCCAGGGTACTATGGCTACACCTTC.

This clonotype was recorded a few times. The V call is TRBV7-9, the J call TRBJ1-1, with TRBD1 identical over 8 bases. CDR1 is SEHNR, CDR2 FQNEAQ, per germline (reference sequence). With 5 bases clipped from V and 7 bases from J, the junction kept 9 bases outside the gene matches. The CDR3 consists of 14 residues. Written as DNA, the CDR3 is TGTGCCAGCAGCGTCGGGACAGGCGCAATTGAAGCTTTCTTT. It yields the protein CASSVGTGAIEAFF.

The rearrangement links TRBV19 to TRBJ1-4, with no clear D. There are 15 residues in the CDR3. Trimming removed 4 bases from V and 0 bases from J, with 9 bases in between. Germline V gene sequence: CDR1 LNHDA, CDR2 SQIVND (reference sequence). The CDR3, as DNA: TGTGCCAGTAGTAAAGGAAGGGCAACTAATGAAAAACTGTTTTTT. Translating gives CASSKGRATNEKLFF.

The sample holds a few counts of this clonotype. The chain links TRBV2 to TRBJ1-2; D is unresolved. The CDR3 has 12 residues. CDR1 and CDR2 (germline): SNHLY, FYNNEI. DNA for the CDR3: TGTGCTAGACTGAACAGCGGTAGTGGCTACACCTTC. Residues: CARLNSGSGYTF.

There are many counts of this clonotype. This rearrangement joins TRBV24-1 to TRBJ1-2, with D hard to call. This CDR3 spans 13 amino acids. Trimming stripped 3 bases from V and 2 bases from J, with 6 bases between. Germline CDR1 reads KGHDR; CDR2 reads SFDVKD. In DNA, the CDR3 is TGTGCCACCAGTGATCAACACAACTATGGCTACACCTTC. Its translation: CATSDQHNYGYTF.

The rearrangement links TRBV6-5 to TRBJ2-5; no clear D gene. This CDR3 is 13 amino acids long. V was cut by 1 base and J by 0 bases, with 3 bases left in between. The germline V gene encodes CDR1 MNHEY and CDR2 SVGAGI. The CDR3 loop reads CASSYLDQETQYF. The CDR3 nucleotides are TGTGCCAGCAGTTACTTGGACCAAGAGACCCAGTACTTC.

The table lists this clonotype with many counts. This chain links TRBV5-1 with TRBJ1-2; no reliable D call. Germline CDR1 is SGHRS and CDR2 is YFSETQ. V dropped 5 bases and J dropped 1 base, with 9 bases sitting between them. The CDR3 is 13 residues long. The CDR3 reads CASRLSDNYGYTF. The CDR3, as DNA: TGCGCCAGCAGGCTCTCGGATAACTATGGCTACACCTTC.

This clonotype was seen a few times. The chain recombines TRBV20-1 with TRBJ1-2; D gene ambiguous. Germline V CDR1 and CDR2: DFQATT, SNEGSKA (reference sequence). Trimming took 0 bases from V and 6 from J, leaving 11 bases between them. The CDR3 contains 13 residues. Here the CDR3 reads CSARDGIQDGYTF. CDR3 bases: TGCAGTGCTAGAGATGGGATTCAGGATGGCTACACCTTC.

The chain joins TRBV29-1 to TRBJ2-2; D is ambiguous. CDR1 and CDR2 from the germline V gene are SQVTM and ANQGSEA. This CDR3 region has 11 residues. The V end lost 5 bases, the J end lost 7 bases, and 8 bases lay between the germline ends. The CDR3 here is CSVKASGELFF. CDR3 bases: TGCAGCGTTAAGGCTAGCGGGGAGCTGTTTTTT.

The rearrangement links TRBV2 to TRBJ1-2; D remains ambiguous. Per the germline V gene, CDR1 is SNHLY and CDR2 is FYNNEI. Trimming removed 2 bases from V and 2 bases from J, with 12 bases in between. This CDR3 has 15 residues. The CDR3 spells CASSELARVNYGYTF. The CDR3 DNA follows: TGTGCCAGCAGTGAATTGGCTAGGGTGAACTATGGCTACACCTTC.